Below are 25 T cell receptor beta chains sequenced from a single sample in a study of T cell responses to AZD1222 COVID-19 vaccine. TCRdb's copy holds only in-frame clones and misses some; the assay was immunoSEQ multiplex PCR. The sample includes tens of thousands of clones, roughly nine tenths of them seen just once. The sequences come from peripheral blood, collected on day 0 of AZD1222 vaccination. The origin of the receptors is an adult in good health.

The V and J genes are TRBV9 and TRBJ1-2, with D unclear. V gave up 3 bases and J gave up 10 bases, with 19 bases separating them. The germline gives CDR1 SGDLS, CDR2 YYNGEE. CDR3 size: 14 residues. The CDR3 reads CASSGPRTTTVYTF. The CDR3 bases are TGTGCCAGCAGCGGGCCAAGGACCACAACCGTCTACACCTTC.

The chain combines TRBV11-3 with TRBJ1-2; D is possibly TRBD1 (6 bases). The CDR3 is made up of 12 amino acids. Germline V gene lookup returns CDR1 SGHNT and CDR2 YENEEA. V gave up 5 bases and J gave up 6 bases, with 10 bases separating them. The CDR3 here is CASSPNRDGYTF. For the CDR3, the DNA is TGTGCCAGCAGCCCTAACAGGGATGGCTACACCTTC.

This chain links TRBV25-1 with TRBJ2-7; no clear D gene. Germline lookup yields CDR1 MGHDK and CDR2 SYGVNS. The CDR3 spans 10 residues. Trimming cost V 5 bases and J 3 bases, with 2 bases left between them. In nucleotides, the CDR3 is TGTGCCAGCAGTAACTACGAGCAGTACTTC. Protein: CASSNYEQYF.

This clone was detected once. The J gene is TRBJ2-2, the V gene TRBV12-3 or TRBV12-4, with unresolved D. The CDR3 extends over 13 amino acids. The germline V and J ends were trimmed by 5 bases and 1 base, with 5 bases remaining between them. The CDR3 here is CASSRWNTGELFF. The CDR3 DNA reads as TGTGCCAGCAGTAGGTGGAACACCGGGGAGCTGTTTTTT.

The V and J genes are TRBV7-2 and TRBJ2-2; 8 bases are shared with TRBD1. The V segment lost 4 bases and the J segment 1 base; nucleotides outside the gene matches: 5. CDR1 and CDR2 from the germline V gene are SGHTA and FQGNSA. This CDR3 comprises 16 residues. Here the CDR3 reads CASSSRTGMNTGELFF. CDR3 coding DNA: TGTGCCAGCAGCTCTCGGACAGGGATGAACACCGGGGAGCTGTTTTTT.

The V call is TRBV11-3, the J call TRBJ1-1, with no clear D. The CDR3 length is 12 residues. V lost 1 base and J 3 bases, leaving 3 bases between the germline ends. Per the germline V gene, CDR1 is SGHNT and CDR2 is YENEEA. The CDR3 sequence is CASSLGDTEAFF. For the CDR3, the DNA is TGTGCCAGCAGCTTAGGGGACACTGAAGCTTTCTTT.

The chain links TRBV5-5 to TRBJ2-5; D unclear. Germline V CDR1 and CDR2: SGHKS, YYEKEE (reference sequence). CDR3 length equals 14 residues. V was cut by 4 bases and J by 0 bases, with 10 bases left in between. As DNA, the CDR3 is TGTGCCAGCAGCGCAGGACCCAACCAAGAGACCCAGTACTTC. Encoded protein: CASSAGPNQETQYF.

The chain employs TRBV5-4 and TRBJ2-3; the D is unclear. Trimming cost V 4 bases and J 2 bases, with 8 bases left between them. In germline, CDR1 is SGHNT, CDR2 YYREEE (reference sequence). The CDR3 covers 13 residues. CDR3 sequence (DNA): TGTGCCAGCAGCCGTATTCCCACAGATACGCAGTATTTT. Protein: CASSRIPTDTQYF.

The chain combines TRBV18 with TRBJ2-7; 10 nucleotides agree with TRBD1. V shed 5 bases and J 2 bases; nucleotides not matched to a gene: 3. CDR3 length: 14 amino acids. Germline CDR1 reads KGHSH; CDR2 reads LQKENI. The CDR3 spells CASSSGTGAYEQYF. CDR3 DNA sequence: TGTGCCAGCTCATCCGGGACAGGGGCCTACGAGCAGTACTTC. The full variable domain, with the rest looked up from reference TRBV18 and TRBJ2-7, is NAGVMQNPRHLVRRRGQEARLRCSPMKGHSHVYWYRQLPEEGLKFMVYLQKENIIDESGMPKERFSAEFPKEGPSILRIQQVVRGDSAAYFCASSSGTGAYEQYFGPGTRLTVT.

The chain uses TRBV9 and TRBJ2-7; tentatively, D is TRBD1 or TRBD2 (5 bases each). V was pared by 0 bases and J by 6 bases, with 10 bases between. The germline V gene has CDR1 SGDLS and CDR2 YYNGEE. The CDR3 has 13 residues. The chain's CDR3 is CASSVGAGSEQYF. As DNA, the CDR3 is TGTGCCAGCAGCGTAGGAGCAGGGAGCGAGCAGTACTTC. Drawing the rest from reference TRBV9 and TRBJ2-7, the complete variable domain is DSGVTQTPKHLITATGQRVTLRCSPRSGDLSVYWYQQSLDQGLQFLIQYYNGEERAKGNILERFSAQQFPDLHSELNLSSLELGDSALYFCASSVGAGSEQYFGPGTRLTVT.

The chain carries TRBV6-6 and TRBJ2-7; 7 bases fit TRBD2. The V segment lost 4 bases and the J segment 5 bases; nucleotides outside the gene matches: 11. CDR3 length: 15 residues. Germline CDR1 reads MNHNY; CDR2 reads SVGAGI (reference sequence). CDR3 region: CASSSPKEGRDEQYF. CDR3 bases: TGTGCCAGCAGTTCCCCTAAGGAAGGGAGGGACGAGCAGTACTTC.

The V gene is TRBV14, the J gene TRBJ2-1; 14 nucleotides agree with TRBD2. The V segment lost 0 bases and the J segment 7 bases; nucleotides outside the gene matches: 11. The CDR3 extends over 19 amino acids. Per germline, CDR1 SGHDN and CDR2 FVKESK. The CDR3 DNA reads as TGTGCCAGCAGCCAAGATAGCGGGACTAGCGGGAGATCGGGAAATGAGCAGTTCTTC. Translated: CASSQDSGTSGRSGNEQFF.

The chain employs TRBV19 and TRBJ2-2, with 7 bases lining up with TRBD1. The germline V gene has CDR1 LNHDA and CDR2 SQIVND (reference sequence). The CDR3 length is 13 residues. With V trimmed by 5 bases and J by 6 bases, 3 bases remained unmatched. Written as DNA, the CDR3 is TGTGCCAGTAGTCAGACAGGGCCCGGGGAGCTGTTTTTT. It yields the protein CASSQTGPGELFF.

V gene TRBV5-8 combines with J gene TRBJ1-1; TRBD1 matches 11 bases. The CDR3 covers 15 residues. The germline gives CDR1 SGHTS, CDR2 YDEGEE. The J segment lost 4 bases and the V segment lost 4 bases, leaving 6 bases of the junction unmatched. The CDR3 region has the DNA TGTGCCAGCAGCAGGCGGGGACAGGGGGGCACTGAAGCTTTCTTT. It specifies CASSRRGQGGTEAFF.

This CDR3 reads CASSSDGNQPQHF. The CDR3 nucleotides are TGTGCCAGCAGTTCGGACGGGAATCAGCCCCAGCATTTT. The chain recombines TRBV7-2 with TRBJ1-5; D gene ambiguous. The CDR3 is 13 residues long. Germline assignment: CDR1 SGHTA and CDR2 FQGNSA. With 6 bases removed from V and 4 bases from J, the gap between germline ends came to 10 bases.

The chain joins TRBV28 to TRBJ1-1; possibly TRBD1 for D (5 bases). Trimming shortened V by 7 bases and J by 5 bases, and 20 bases separated the two germline ends. The CDR3 consists of 15 residues. Per the germline V gene, CDR1 is MDHEN and CDR2 is SYDVKM. This chain's CDR3 is CASNSPRGGGTEAFF. Here the CDR3 DNA reads TGTGCCAGCAACTCCCCGCGGGGTGGGGGGACTGAAGCTTTCTTT.

The rearrangement uses TRBV5-1 and TRBJ1-5; a possible D gene is TRBD1 (5 bases). The CDR3 contains 15 residues. V shed 1 base and J shed 7 bases, with 15 bases lying between them. CDR1 SGHRS and CDR2 YFSETQ come from the germline V gene. In DNA, the CDR3 is TGCGCCAGCAGCTTGTTAGGCGGAGAGGGGCAGCCCCAGCATTTT. It codes for CASSLLGGEGQPQHF. The complete variable domain, with remaining parts taken from reference TRBV5-1 and TRBJ1-5, reads KAGVTQTPRYLIKTRGQQVTLSCSPISGHRSVSWYQQTPGQGLQFLFEYFSETQRNKGNFPGRFSGRQFSNSRSEMNVSTLELGDSALYLCASSLLGGEGQPQHFGDGTRLSIL.

The V and J genes are TRBV6-5 and TRBJ2-2; D gene ambiguous. The CDR3 has 13 residues. Looked up from germline, CDR1 is MNHEY and CDR2 is SVGAGI. V was trimmed by 2 bases and J by 6 bases, leaving 7 bases between them. The CDR3 loop is CASSYTLPGELFF. DNA for the CDR3: TGTGCCAGCAGTTACACCCTTCCCGGGGAGCTGTTTTTT.

J is TRBJ2-5 and V is TRBV5-1; 12 nucleotides line up with TRBD2. This CDR3 spans 16 amino acids. V gave up 2 bases and J gave up 1 base; unmatched junction bases: 3. CDR1 is SGHRS, CDR2 YFSETQ, per germline. The CDR3, as DNA: TGCGCCAGCAGCTTACTAGCGGGAGGTTTCCAAGAGACCCAGTACTTC. Amino acid sequence: CASSLLAGGFQETQYF. The whole variable domain, filled in from reference TRBV5-1 and TRBJ2-5, reads KAGVTQTPRYLIKTRGQQVTLSCSPISGHRSVSWYQQTPGQGLQFLFEYFSETQRNKGNFPGRFSGRQFSNSRSEMNVSTLELGDSALYLCASSLLAGGFQETQYFGPGTRLLVL.

The rearrangement joins TRBV7-6 to TRBJ1-3; 7 nucleotides agree with TRBD1. Germline trimming cut 5 bases from V and 0 bases from J; bases unmatched to any gene: 7. Germline lookup yields CDR1 SGHVS and CDR2 FNYEAQ. The CDR3 runs to 16 residues. The CDR3 region has the DNA TGTGCCAGCAGCCCCCGACAGGGTAGCTCTGGAAACACCATATATTTT. It codes for CASSPRQGSSGNTIYF.

The chain couples TRBV27 to TRBJ2-7; 9 positions match TRBD2. The J segment lost 5 bases and the V segment lost 7 bases, leaving 9 bases of the junction unmatched. The germline gives CDR1 MNHEY, CDR2 SMNVEV (reference sequence). The CDR3 covers 14 residues. CDR3 in DNA: TGTGCCAGCACTTATAGCGGGAGTGCCAACGAGCAGTACTTC. This gives the protein CASTYSGSANEQYF.

This clone has a handful of counts. This rearrangement joins TRBV11-2 to TRBJ2-7; D is undetermined. This CDR3 has 14 amino acids. The germline gives CDR1 SGHAT, CDR2 FQNNGV. Trimming removed 1 base at V and 2 bases at J, with 9 bases between. CDR3 region: CASSLALGTYEQYF. In DNA, the CDR3 is TGTGCCAGCAGCTTAGCCCTGGGAACCTACGAGCAGTACTTC.

The chain couples TRBV7-9 to TRBJ2-1; no clear D gene. Between the trimmed V and J ends, which lost 4 bases and 3 bases, there was a span of 16 bases. The CDR3 totals 16 residues. Germline V gives CDR1 SEHNR, CDR2 FQNEAQ (reference sequence). The CDR3 loop reads CASSSVSRTSYNEQFF. CDR3 nucleotide sequence: TGTGCCAGCAGCTCGGTCTCTCGTACCAGCTACAATGAGCAGTTCTTC.

The chain joins TRBV14 to TRBJ1-1; D unresolved. V was pared by 4 bases and J by 1 base, with 7 bases between. This CDR3 comprises 13 residues. Germline CDR1 SGHDN, CDR2 FVKESK. The CDR3 reads CASSPHTNTEAFF. For the CDR3, the DNA is TGTGCCAGCAGCCCCCATACGAACACTGAAGCTTTCTTT. The variable domain in full, completed from reference TRBV14 and TRBJ1-1, reads EAGVTQFPSHSVIEKGQTVTLRCDPISGHDNLYWYRRVMGKEIKFLLHFVKESKQDESGMPNNRFLAERTGGTYSTLKVQPAELEDSGVYFCASSPHTNTEAFFGQGTRLTVV.

The rearrangement links TRBV28 to TRBJ2-7, with a weak D call TRBD1 (6 bases). Germline CDR1 and CDR2: MDHEN and SYDVKM. The CDR3 has 16 residues. The V gene lost 6 bases and the J gene lost 3 bases, with 21 bases spanning the gap. The CDR3 reads CASSYTFNTGFYEQYF. For the CDR3, the DNA is TGTGCCAGCAGCTATACCTTTAATACAGGGTTCTACGAGCAGTACTTC.